These 11 T cell receptor beta chains were sequenced from one sample in a study of T cell repertoires in cytomegalovirus infection (dated by TCRdb to between 2019 and 2020). Instrument used: Illumina HiSeq 1500. In TCRdb, the public reads were trimmed at Q25 with fastp and aligned with MiXCR, with productive beta chains retained. All rows with the same CDR3 protein become a single entry with the most common DNA and genes. Here the sample has 65,000 to 90,000 distinct CDR3 sequences; over 3.5% occur a single time. Jointly, the top ten make up around 22% of the sample. Input material: PBMCs. These receptors all stem from a human donor in good health (CMV status not recorded). Some clones in this sample may be carry-over from other donors' samples.

V usage is TRBV20-1 and J usage is TRBJ2-5; 9 nucleotides line up with TRBD2. Per the germline V gene, CDR1 is DFQATT and CDR2 is SNEGSKA (reference sequence). The J segment lost 5 bases and the V segment lost 3 bases, leaving 13 bases of the junction unmatched. The length of the CDR3 is 16 residues. Written as DNA, the CDR3 is TGCAGTGCTAGGAGCATTTTCGCGGGAGGGTTTGAGACCCAGTACTTC. Translated: CSARSIFAGGFETQYF.

This clonotype was recorded at least ten times. The chain combines TRBV7-2 with TRBJ1-1; tentatively, D is TRBD1 (5 bases). The CDR3 runs 16 residues. Deletions cut 1 base from V and 0 bases from J, with 12 bases between. CDR1 and CDR2 (germline): SGHTA, FQGNSA. CDR3 nucleotides: TGTGCCAGCAGCTTAGGGACACCTCTCCTGAACACTGAAGCTTTCTTT. Translating gives CASSLGTPLLNTEAFF.

This clonotype showed up many times. The chain employs TRBV7-6 and TRBJ1-1, with D possibly being TRBD1 (6 bases). The V end lost 1 base, the J end lost 6 bases, and 12 bases lay between the germline ends. The CDR3 extends over 14 amino acids. Per the germline V gene, CDR1 is SGHVS and CDR2 is FNYEAQ. As DNA, the CDR3 is TGTGCCAGCAGCTTAGGTCCGAGGACAGCTGAAGCTTTCTTT. This sequence encodes CASSLGPRTAEAFF.

This clonotype was observed a handful of times. Written as DNA, the CDR3 is TGTGCCAGCAGTTTAGATCAGGGGTTGGGTCAGCCCCAGCATTTT. This codes for CASSLDQGLGQPQHF. The genes are TRBV12-3 or TRBV12-4 and TRBJ1-5, with D possibly matching TRBD1 (6 bases). V lost 1 base to trimming and J lost 6 bases, with 13 bases between them. This CDR3 has 15 amino acids.

This clonotype came up many times. The chain uses TRBV7-2 and TRBJ2-5; 7 nucleotides line up with TRBD2. V was pared by 3 bases and J by 4 bases, with 17 bases of the junction left unmatched. Germline lookup yields CDR1 SGHTA and CDR2 FQGNSA. The CDR3 covers 18 residues. CDR3 loop: CASSFLGKLAGASETQYF. The CDR3 nucleotides are TGTGCCAGCAGCTTCCTAGGAAAGTTGGCGGGAGCTTCAGAGACCCAGTACTTC.

This clonotype was observed at least ten times. This chain links TRBV7-2 with TRBJ2-7; possibly TRBD1 or TRBD2 for D (6 bases each). Per the germline V gene, CDR1 is SGHTA and CDR2 is FQGNSA. CDR3 length: 15 amino acids. V lost 1 base to trimming and J lost 3 bases, with 13 bases between them. CDR3 in amino acids: CASSLERGPHYEQYF. CDR3 nucleotide sequence: TGTGCCAGCAGCTTAGAACGGGGGCCTCACTACGAGCAGTACTTC.

This clonotype was seen ten or more times. J is TRBJ2-7 and V is TRBV28, with 11 bases matching TRBD1. The trim removed 7 bases at V and 4 bases at J, leaving 9 bases unmatched. Germline lookup yields CDR1 MDHEN and CDR2 SYDVKM. The CDR3 loop spans 15 amino acids. The CDR3 reads CASTDRTGGSYEQYF. The CDR3 nucleotides read TGTGCCAGCACCGACCGGACAGGGGGCAGTTACGAGCAGTACTTC.

This clonotype was recorded many times. The V call is TRBV7-8, the J call TRBJ1-5; D gene uncertain. The CDR3 is made up of 15 amino acids. Trimming took off 0 bases at V and 0 bases at J, with 6 bases between the two ends. Germline lookup yields CDR1 SGHVS and CDR2 FQNEAQ. In nucleotides, the CDR3 is TGTGCCAGCAGCTTAGCGGGGAATAGCAATCAGCCCCAGCATTTT. Residues: CASSLAGNSNQPQHF.

This clonotype showed up many times. The chain employs TRBV7-3 and TRBJ2-7; either TRBD1 or TRBD2 may fit D (7 bases each). Germline CDR1 and CDR2: SGHTA and FQGTGA. The CDR3 is 16 residues long. Trimming pared 2 bases from V and 0 bases from J, leaving 14 bases between. The CDR3 here is CASSLEGASGSYEQYF. The CDR3 bases are TGTGCCAGCAGCTTAGAGGGGGCTAGCGGCTCCTACGAGCAGTACTTC.

This clonotype was counted ten times or more. The CDR3: CATRRNRDNRLYEQYF. The CDR3 DNA is TGTGCCACAAGGCGCAACCGGGACAACAGATTGTACGAGCAGTACTTC. The chain links TRBV6-2 or TRBV6-3 to TRBJ2-7; D may be TRBD1 (6 bases). V was pared by 10 bases and J by 4 bases, with 26 bases between. The CDR3 is made up of 16 amino acids. Per germline, CDR1 MNHEY and CDR2 SVGEGT.

This clonotype showed up many times. The V gene is TRBV29-1, the J gene TRBJ2-1, with TRBD2 identical over 10 bases. Trimming cost V 0 bases and J 4 bases; bases outside gene matches: 3. CDR1 is SQVTM, CDR2 ANQGSEA, per germline. This CDR3 comprises 15 residues. CDR3 in DNA: TGCAGCGTTGAAGATAGAGCGGGAGGGTACAATGAGCAGTTCTTC. Its protein is CSVEDRAGGYNEQFF.